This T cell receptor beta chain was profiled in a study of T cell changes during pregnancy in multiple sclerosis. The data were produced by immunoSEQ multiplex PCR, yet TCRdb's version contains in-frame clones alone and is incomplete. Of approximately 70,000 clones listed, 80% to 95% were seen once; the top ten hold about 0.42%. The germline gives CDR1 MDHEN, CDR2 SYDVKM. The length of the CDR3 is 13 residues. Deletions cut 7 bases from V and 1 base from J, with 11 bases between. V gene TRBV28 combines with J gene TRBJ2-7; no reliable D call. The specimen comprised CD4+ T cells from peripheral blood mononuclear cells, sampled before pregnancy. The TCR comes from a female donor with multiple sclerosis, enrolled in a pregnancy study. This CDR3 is CASTVTTSYEQYF. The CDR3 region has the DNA TGTGCCAGCACCGTAACTACTTCCTACGAGCAGTACTTC.